This T cell receptor (beta chain) was sequenced during a study of response to subunit inactivated influenza vaccine (dated by TCRdb to the late 2010s). Broadly, across the study: Deep quantitative profiling of the T cell receptor repertoire was used in the study to follow responses to a trivalent subunit inactivated influenza vaccine. The paper as a whole reports these results and caveats: The authors suggested that each seasonal influenza vaccination may recruit only a limited number of new T cells.

Library method: RT-PCR. The listed sequencing device is Illumina HiSeq 2500. The raw public reads went through TCRdb reprocessing: fastp at Q25, MiXCR clone calling, in-frame beta chains kept. Identical CDR3 proteins give one entry, which carries the most common genes and DNA. Counted in this sample were more than 450,000 distinct CDR3 sequences; around 8% of them appeared once. In total, the top ten clones hold 10% to 15% of the sample. This clonotype has at least ten counts. This clone's antigen is unknown. One base away there is no much larger clone; base qualities are not given. Reading from cysteine to phenylalanine, the CDR3 counts 15 amino acids. Only CDR3 DNA remains: 45 bases, in frame from the first base. Based on the germline V gene, the CDR1 and CDR2 sequences are KGHSH and LQKENI. V is pared back by 4 bases and J by 4 bases, with 15 bases lying between the germline termini.

The input for sequencing was PBMCs from blood, taken around 25 months after vaccination. The chain is assembled from TRBV18 and TRBJ2-3; perhaps TRBD1 is the D gene, with 6 bases matching. The receptor was derived from a man aged 45 to 70 who received an inactivated influenza vaccine. Donor details come from another sample of the same person, matched by shared clones. The DNA is TGTGCCAGCTCACGTCAATCAGGGGACCCAGATACGCAGTATTTT. The translation is CASSRQSGDPDTQYF.